This T cell receptor (beta chain) came from a study of T cell clonality in common variable immunodeficiency. Most patients and controls had Caucasian heritage. The table lists this clone with many counts. The DNA ends 3 residues before the CDR3 does, and the rest of the CDR3 is filled in from the germline J gene. TCRdb's table, derived via immunoSEQ multiplex PCR, lists solely in-frame clones and lacks some. The sample is made up of about 34,000 clones, none counted only once. V lost 3 bases, J lost 1 base, and 9 bases lay in between. This CDR3 has 14 residues. CDR1 KGHSH and CDR2 LQKENI come from the germline V gene.

This chain connects TRBV18 to TRBJ2-5; D may be TRBD2 (7 bases). The TCR was taken from a person aged 18 to 70 in good health. Sequenced: peripheral blood mononuclear cells. The covered CDR3 bases are TGTGCCAGCTCACCTCGGGGGGCCCAAGAGACC. Translation gives CASSPRGAQET. From start to end, the CDR3 is CASSPRGAQETQYF.